This T cell receptor (beta chain) was identified in a study of blood T cells in healthy people across ages (dated by TCRdb to between 2014 and 2017). Regarding the complete study: In model experiments, template switching captured roughly one uniquely barcoded TCR beta cDNA molecule for every two T cells. Using the same blood draw, the study looked at two additional independent replicas of 1 million unique cDNA reads for two donors, one aged 18 to 30 and the other aged 80 or older. The study measured age-related changes in TCR beta repertoire diversity using deep sequencing normalized with unique cDNA molecular identifiers. The donors were divided into four age groups: young (average roughly 17 years), middle-aged (roughly 42), aged (about 60) and long-lived (82). Broader findings and caveats from the paper: Observed TCR beta diversity per million T cells fell roughly linearly with age, and a significant reduction was already apparent by age around 44. Estimates of total diversity based on one million sequenced T cells were considered lower bounds and underestimates. Compared with the aged group, the long-lived group had more naive CD4+ T cells, fewer expanded clones and increased TCR diversity, a pattern suggesting age selection. Bulk unsorted PBMC profiling prevented conclusive comparison of naive and antigen-experienced compartments. The percentage of naive T cells measured by flow cytometry correlated strongly with observed TCR beta diversity. Because donor CMV infection status was unknown, age-related changes in expanded clonotypes were potentially confounded.

Receptors were amplified or captured by 5' RACE. Sequencing used an Illumina HiSeq 2500. A second PCR of roughly 7 to 12 cycles was performed with a sample-barcoded 5' primer and a J-beta primer mix. Each TCR beta cDNA molecule received a unique molecular identifier from a template-switch 5' adaptor carrying 12 random nucleotides. Each sample yielded at least 3 million CDR3-containing paired-end reads. First-strand cDNA was synthesized from all RNA with the Mint cDNA synthesis kit, primed by a TRBC-specific oligonucleotide. Following uracil-DNA glycosylase treatment, all cDNA underwent a first 18-cycle PCR with the universal primers M1SS and BC2_uni_R. The original pipeline was this. For normalization, 1 million high-quality reads, each with a distinct molecular identifier, were randomly selected from each sample. Reads with shared molecular identifiers were discarded instead of being binned into consensus sequences. MiTCR, with a Q25 quality threshold and the strictest error-elimination algorithm, was used for CDR3 identification, clonotype clustering and error correction. A nonparametric unseen species model with Euler transformation was used to estimate a lower bound on total TCR beta diversity. Using fastp trimming at Q25 and MiXCR clonotype assembly, TCRdb reanalyzed the public sequencing data and kept in-frame beta chains. Rows matching on CDR3 protein sequence are summarized as one entry with the most common DNA and genes. The V and J calls and clone size are TCRdb's, not the authors'. For this sample the table gives 500,000 to 550,000 distinct CDR3 sequences, of which 24% were detected only once. Of the sample, roughly 9% falls within the top ten clones.

The germline V gene provides CDR1 SGHRS and CDR2 YFSETQ. V is cut back by 2 bases and J by 7 bases, with 6 bases in the junction unmatched. Including the terminal cysteine and phenylalanine, the CDR3 comprises 15 residues. Only the CDR3 DNA stays, 45 bases, in frame from base 1. The roughly 39 donors, aged 6 to 90 years, were systemically healthy Caucasian individuals from Russia. Each donor gave ten milliliters of peripheral blood, collected into EDTA-treated Vacutainer tubes. PBMCs were isolated by Ficoll-Paque density-gradient centrifugation, with at least 6 million obtained per sample. Trizol reagent was used to extract total RNA from the PBMCs, yielding at least 6 micrograms per sample. The percentages of naive CD45RAhigh/CD27high T cells were determined by flow cytometry on a PBMC aliquot from every donor. This clonotype was detected only once. Its antigen has not been determined. One base away there is no much larger clone; base qualities are not given.

The same data also contributed to another study, on T cells of mothers and their children. As that second study puts it: The donors were nine systemically healthy Caucasian individuals, made up of three mothers and their six children. cDNA synthesis used all of the extracted RNA, with 1.5 ug of RNA in each 15 ul reaction. In the second PCR, sample barcodes and 2-4 random nucleotides were introduced via the M1S primer. More than 9 million TCR beta CDR3 reads were obtained from each mother, and approximately 3 million reads were obtained from each child. In both related and unrelated pairs, thymic selection shapes the output of TCR recombination in a similar way, with inherited differences having only a minor effect. Normalized repertoire overlap was always found to be slightly, but never significantly, higher in related mother-child pairs than in unrelated mother-child pairs. No persistent microchimeric T cell clones were found, with a detection sensitivity of approximately 95 clones per million clonotypes. To look for features that set related mother-child pairs apart from unrelated individuals, the researchers ran deep NGS to compare the TCR beta repertoires of mothers and children. On average, the children were approximately 11 +/- 4 years old, while the mothers were approximately 40 +/- 4 years old. After adapter ligation with NEBNext reagents, the libraries were sequenced on Illumina HiSeq 2000 with 100+100 nt paired-end reads. To avoid cross-contamination, the mother libraries and the child libraries were prepared a month apart and sequenced in separate runs. Between roughly 500,000 and 2,300,000 distinct TCR beta clonotypes were identified per donor. Naive TCR beta clonotypes were estimated from low-frequency clonotypes matched to each donor's FACS-determined naive share, without sorting.

The sample comprised blood. The sequence was obtained from a boy between 10 and 17 years old in good health. Recombination linked TRBV5-1 to TRBJ1-4, and TRBD1 matches 9 of the central bases. The sequenced DNA is TGCGCCAGCAGCTTAACAGGGGGCGACGGTGAAAAACTGTTTTTT. Its amino acids are CASSLTGGDGEKLFF.